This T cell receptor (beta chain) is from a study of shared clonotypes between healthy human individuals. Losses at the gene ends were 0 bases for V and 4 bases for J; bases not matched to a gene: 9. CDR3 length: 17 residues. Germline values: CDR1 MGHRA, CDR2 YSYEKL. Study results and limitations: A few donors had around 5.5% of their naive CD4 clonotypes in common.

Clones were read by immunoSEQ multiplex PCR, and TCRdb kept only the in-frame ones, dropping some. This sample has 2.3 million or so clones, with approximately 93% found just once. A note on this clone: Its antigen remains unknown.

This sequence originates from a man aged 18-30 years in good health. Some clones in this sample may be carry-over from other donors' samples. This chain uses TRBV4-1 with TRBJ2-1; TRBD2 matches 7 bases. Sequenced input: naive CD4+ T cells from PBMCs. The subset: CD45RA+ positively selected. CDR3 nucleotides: TGCGCCAGCAGCCAAGACCCCCCTAGCGGTCCTTACAATGAGCAGTTCTTC. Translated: CASSQDPPSGPYNEQFF.